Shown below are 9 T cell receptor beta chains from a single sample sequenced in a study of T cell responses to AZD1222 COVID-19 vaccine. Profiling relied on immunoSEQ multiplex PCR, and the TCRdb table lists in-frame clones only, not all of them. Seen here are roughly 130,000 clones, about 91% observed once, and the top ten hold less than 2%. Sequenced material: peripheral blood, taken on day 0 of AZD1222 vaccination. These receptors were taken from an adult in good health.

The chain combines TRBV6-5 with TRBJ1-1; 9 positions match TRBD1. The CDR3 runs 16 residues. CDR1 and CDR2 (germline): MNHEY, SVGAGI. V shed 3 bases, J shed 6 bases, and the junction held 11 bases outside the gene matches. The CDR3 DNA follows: TGTGCCAGCAGTTATTCACCAGGACAGGGGTCATCTGAAGCTTTCTTT. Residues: CASSYSPGQGSSEAFF.

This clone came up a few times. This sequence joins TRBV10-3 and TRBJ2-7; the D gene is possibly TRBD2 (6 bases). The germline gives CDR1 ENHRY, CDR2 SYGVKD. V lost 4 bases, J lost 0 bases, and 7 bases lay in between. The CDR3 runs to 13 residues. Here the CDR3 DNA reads TGTGCCATCAGTGGGGGGGACTCCTACGAGCAGTACTTC. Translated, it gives CAISGGDSYEQYF.

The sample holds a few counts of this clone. The CDR3 bases are TGTGCCAGCAGCTTAGAACAGGGGGCTTGGCAGTTCTTC. Protein sequence: CASSLEQGAWQFF. The V and J genes are TRBV7-2 and TRBJ2-1, with 9 bases fitting TRBD1. Germline trimming cut 1 base from V and 12 bases from J; bases unmatched to any gene: 4. CDR1 is SGHTA, CDR2 FQGNSA, per germline. CDR3 length equals 13 residues. Filled out from reference TRBV7-2 and TRBJ2-1, the complete variable domain reads GAGVSQSPSNKVTEKGKDVELRCDPISGHTALYWYRQSLGQGLEFLIYFQGNSAPDKSGLPSDRFSAERTGGSVSTLTIQRTQQEDSAVYLCASSLEQGAWQFFGPGTRLTVL.

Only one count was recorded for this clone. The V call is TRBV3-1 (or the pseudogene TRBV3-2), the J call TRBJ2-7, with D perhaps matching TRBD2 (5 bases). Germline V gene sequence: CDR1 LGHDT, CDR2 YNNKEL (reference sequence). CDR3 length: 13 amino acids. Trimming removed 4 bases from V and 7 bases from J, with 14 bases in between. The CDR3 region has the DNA TGTGCCAGCAGCCCGGGTCCGCCGGGGGAGCAGTACTTC. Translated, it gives CASSPGPPGEQYF.

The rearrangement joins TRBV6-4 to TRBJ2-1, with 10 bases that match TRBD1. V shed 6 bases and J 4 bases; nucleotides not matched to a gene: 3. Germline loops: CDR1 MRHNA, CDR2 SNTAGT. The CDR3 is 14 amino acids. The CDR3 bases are TGTGCCAGCAGCCGGGACAGGGGTTACAATGAGCAGTTCTTC. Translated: CASSRDRGYNEQFF.

The CDR3 DNA follows: TGTGCCAGTTCGTCAGTAGGGTTGGCCTATGGCTACACCTTC. It yields the protein CASSSVGLAYGYTF. The gene calls are TRBV21-1 and TRBJ1-2. TRBV21-1 is recorded as a pseudogene. The CDR3 has 14 amino acids.

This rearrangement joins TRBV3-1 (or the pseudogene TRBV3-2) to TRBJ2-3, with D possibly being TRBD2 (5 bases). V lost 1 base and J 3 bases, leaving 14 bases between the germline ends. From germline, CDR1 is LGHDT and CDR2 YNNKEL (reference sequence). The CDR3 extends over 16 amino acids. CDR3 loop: CASSQAPGVGTDTQYF. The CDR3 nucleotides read TGTGCCAGCAGCCAAGCCCCCGGGGTTGGGACAGATACGCAGTATTTT.

The DNA of the CDR3 is TGTGCCAGCAGTGAGGGACAGGTCACCTACGAGCAGTACTTC. Translated: CASSEGQVTYEQYF. The chain couples TRBV2 to TRBJ2-7; 8 nucleotides line up with TRBD1. CDR3 length equals 14 residues. CDR1 and CDR2 (germline): SNHLY, FYNNEI. Germline trimming cut 3 bases from V and 2 bases from J; bases unmatched to any gene: 3. Using reference TRBV2 and TRBJ2-7 for the parts outside the CDR3, the full variable domain is EPEVTQTPSHQVTQMGQEVILRCVPISNHLYFYWYRQILGQKVEFLVSFYNNEISEKSEIFDDQFSVERPDGSNFTLKIRSTKLEDSAMYFCASSEGQVTYEQYFGPGTRLTVT.

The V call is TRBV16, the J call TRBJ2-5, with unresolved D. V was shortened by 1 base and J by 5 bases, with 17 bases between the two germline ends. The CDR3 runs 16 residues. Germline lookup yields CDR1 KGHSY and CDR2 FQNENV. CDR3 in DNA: TGTGCCAGCAGCCAATGGGCCAGGAGCCTAGGGGAGACCCAGTACTTC. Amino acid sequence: CASSQWARSLGETQYF.